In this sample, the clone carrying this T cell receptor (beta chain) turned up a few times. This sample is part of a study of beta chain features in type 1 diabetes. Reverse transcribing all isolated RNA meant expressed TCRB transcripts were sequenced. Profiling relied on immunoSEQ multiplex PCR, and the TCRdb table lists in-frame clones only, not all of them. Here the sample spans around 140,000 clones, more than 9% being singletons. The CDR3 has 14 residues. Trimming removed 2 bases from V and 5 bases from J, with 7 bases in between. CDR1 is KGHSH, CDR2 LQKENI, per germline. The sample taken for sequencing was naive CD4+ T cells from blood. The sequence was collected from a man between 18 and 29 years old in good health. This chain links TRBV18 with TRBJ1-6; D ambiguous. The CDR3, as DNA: TGTGCCAGCTCACCAGCCGGGGATAATTCACCCCTCCACTTT. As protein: CASSPAGDNSPLHF.